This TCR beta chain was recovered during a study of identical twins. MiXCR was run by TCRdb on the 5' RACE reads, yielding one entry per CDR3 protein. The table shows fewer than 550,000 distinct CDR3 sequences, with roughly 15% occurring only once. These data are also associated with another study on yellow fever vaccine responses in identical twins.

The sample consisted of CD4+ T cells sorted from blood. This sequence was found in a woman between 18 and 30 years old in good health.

CDR3 amino acids: CAISQGVSNQPQHF. The CDR3 nucleotides are TGTGCCATCAGTCAGGGGGTTAGCAATCAGCCCCAGCATTTT. The chain combines TRBV10-3 with TRBJ1-5; 7 bases fit TRBD1. J was trimmed by 0 bases and V by 5 bases; bases with no gene match: 1. CDR1 and CDR2 from the germline V gene are ENHRY and SYGVKD. CDR3 length: 14 residues.